The entry that follows covers one TCR beta chain sequence. What it binds is unknown. The source of the sample is a study of cytomegalovirus exposure and HLA in healthy donors. Both 60 Vbeta primers and 13 Jbeta primers went into the PCR. The method was immunoSEQ multiplex PCR; TCRdb's version includes in-frame clones alone and lacks a portion of them. The sample lists more than 85,000 clones, 83% seen once, with under 6.5% in the top ten. Findings and limits, study-wide: The authors reported that TCR beta sequences could predict HLA-A and HLA-B alleles. These predictions were accurate for most subjects in the first cohort.

V was pared by 6 bases and J by 2 bases, with 9 bases of the junction left unmatched. Germline loops: CDR1 SGHVS, CDR2 FQNEAQ. The CDR3 totals 16 residues. The rearrangement links TRBV7-8 to TRBJ2-7; 11 bases fit TRBD1. The sample was PBMCs. This TCR was sampled from a man younger than 35 in good health and CMV-seronegative. The CDR3 nucleotides are TGTGCCAGCAGTCCTCACCGGGACAGGGGGGCCTACGAGCAGTACTTC. Its protein product is CASSPHRDRGAYEQYF. The complete variable domain, with remaining parts taken from reference TRBV7-8 and TRBJ2-7, reads GAGVSQSPRYKVAKRGQDVALRCDPISGHVSLFWYQQALGQGPEFLTYFQNEAQLDKSGLPSDRFFAERPEGSVSTLKIQRTQQEDSAVYLCASSPHRDRGAYEQYFGPGTRLTVT.